The subject of this entry is one T cell receptor (beta chain). Compared with germline, one end of the junction differs, possibly owing to a read error. CDR3 length equals 12 residues. TCRbeta libraries were built with three rounds of nested PCR, modified from ARM-PCR. MiXCR, run by TCRdb on the multiplex PCR reads, gives a single entry per CDR3 protein. The top ten clones hold 20% to 25% of a sample with 200,000 to 250,000 distinct CDR3 sequences, roughly 70% of them seen once. The data stem from a study of tumor and adjacent non-tumor tissue in lung cancer. RNA was extracted from bulk tissue without any cell sorting. Newly diagnosed lung cancer patients had thoracic surgery in China, August–November 2014, without prior chemotherapy.

The chain couples TRBV12-3 or TRBV12-4 to TRBJ2-5; 8 bases fit TRBD2. The sample comprised lung tumor tissue. This receptor was taken from a man aged 60 to 75 with non-small cell lung cancer. CDR3 nucleotide sequence: TGTGCCAGCACCGGGGGGGGAGAGTCCCAATACTTC. The encoded protein is CASTGGGESQYF.